The following is a TCR beta chain sequence with its context. What it binds is not known. Profiled with immunoSEQ multiplex PCR; TCRdb holds only in-frame clones, not every one. This table has more than 140,000 clones, about 87% appearing once. V lost 0 bases and J lost 4, with 12 bases in between. The germline CDR1 and CDR2 sequences are SGHAT and FQNNGV. CDR3 length: 15 residues. This entry is derived from a study of T cell responses to AZD1222 COVID-19 vaccine. Study-level points and caveats: Donors in the cohort were predominantly white British and more often female, and clonal diversity was possibly underestimated. Seropositive status at baseline applied to only five or six AZD1222 recipients.

The sample here was peripheral blood, taken on day 0 of AZD1222 vaccination. The receptor was isolated from an adult in good health. The chain couples TRBV11-2 to TRBJ1-2; a possible D gene is TRBD1 (6 bases). CDR3: CASSLDRGTPYGYTF. The CDR3 DNA follows: TGTGCCAGCAGCTTAGATCGGGGGACACCCTATGGCTACACCTTC.